The rows below give T cell receptor beta chains drawn from one sample of a study of cytomegalovirus exposure and HLA in healthy donors. Clones were sequenced by immunoSEQ multiplex PCR, and TCRdb holds only the in-frame ones, with some missing. The sample consists of around 140,000 clones, around 86% of them appearing once. The sample comprised PBMCs. These receptors all stem from a woman between 50 and 59 years old in good health and CMV-seropositive. Each CDR3 is given with its conserved first and last residue. Fields, in order: V gene, J gene, D gene, clone size, CDR3 protein, CDR3 DNA. A D gene is named only where the DNA matches it firmly. For some rows the clone size is stated as once, few or many, or as a class when expanded; others skip it.

TRBV28,TRBJ1-1,NA,once,CASTRDLNTEAFF,TGTGCCAGCACCCGGGATCTGAACACTGAAGCTTTCTTT
TRBV10-3,TRBJ2-7,TRBD1,NA,CAISRDSYEQYF,TGTGCCATCAGCCGGGACAGCTACGAGCAGTACTTC
TRBV28,TRBJ1-3,NA,NA,CASSFSGGYGNTIYF,TGTGCCAGCAGTTTCAGCGGGGGGTACGGAAACACCATATATTTT
TRBV2,TRBJ2-7,NA,NA,CASSSAYEQYF,TGTGCCAGCTCTTCGGCCTACGAGCAGTACTTC
TRBV11-2,TRBJ1-2,TRBD1,NA,CASSPGQGAKGNTF,TGTGCCAGCAGCCCGGGACAGGGGGCGAAGGGAAACACCTTC
TRBV6-4,TRBJ2-5,NA,NA,CASSEQGFGYQETQYF,TGTGCCAGCAGTGAACAGGGTTTCGGGTACCAAGAGACCCAGTACTTC
TRBV5-1,TRBJ2-3,TRBD1,NA,CASSFWGQGANTDTQYF,TGCGCCAGCAGCTTTTGGGGGCAGGGGGCTAACACAGATACGCAGTATTTT
TRBV19,TRBJ2-2,TRBD2,NA,CASALAGGPGELFF,TGTGCCAGCGCCCTAGCGGGAGGCCCTGGGGAGCTGTTTTTT
TRBV6-1,TRBJ1-2,TRBD1,NA,CASSPHLDRGYGYTF,TGTGCCAGCAGTCCCCACCTTGACAGGGGGTATGGCTACACCTTC
TRBV27,TRBJ1-6,NA,NA,CASSYEGANSPLHF,TGTGCCAGCAGTTATGAGGGTGCCAATTCACCCCTCCACTTT
TRBV11-1,TRBJ1-1,NA,NA,CASSLQGGTEAFF,TGTGCCAGCAGCTTACAAGGGGGCACTGAAGCTTTCTTT
TRBV28,TRBJ1-2,NA,NA,CASSVSGYGYTF,TGTGCCAGCAGTGTCAGCGGCTATGGCTACACCTTC
TRBV11-3,TRBJ2-5,TRBD2,NA,CASSPGLAGGPPETQYF,TGTGCCAGCAGCCCGGGACTAGCGGGAGGGCCTCCCGAGACCCAGTACTTC
TRBV5-1,TRBJ2-1,TRBD2,once,CASSLAGTSGIGEQFF,TGCGCCAGCAGCTTGGCCGGGACTAGCGGGATTGGGGAGCAGTTCTTC
TRBV6-5,TRBJ2-1,TRBD2,NA,CASSYGAGVLLNEQFF,TGTGCCAGCAGTTACGGTGCGGGGGTTTTACTCAATGAGCAGTTCTTC
TRBV7-9,TRBJ2-5,NA,NA,CASSLALQTTQYF,TGTGCCAGCAGCTTAGCCCTCCAGACAACCCAGTACTTC
TRBV10-2,TRBJ1-1,TRBD1,NA,CASRHRGLNTEAFF,TGCGCCAGCAGACACAGGGGGCTGAACACTGAAGCTTTCTTT
TRBV28,TRBJ2-5,NA,NA,CASSFNPPPQETQYF,TGTGCCAGCAGTTTCAATCCCCCCCCACAAGAGACCCAGTACTTC
TRBV30,TRBJ1-6,TRBD1,few,CAWRSPDREYSPLHF,TGTGCCTGGAGATCCCCCGACAGGGAGTATTCACCCCTCCACTTT
TRBV11-1,TRBJ2-7,NA,NA,CASSLAFPTSEQYF,TGTGCCAGCAGCTTAGCGTTCCCTACCTCCGAGCAGTACTTC
TRBV9,TRBJ1-2,TRBD1,NA,CASSVESGTGTSGYTF,TGTGCCAGCAGCGTAGAGTCCGGGACAGGGACTAGTGGCTACACCTTC
TRBV28,TRBJ1-1,NA,NA,CASSLQGPGPFF,TGTGCCAGCAGTTTGCAGGGGCCCGGGCCTTTCTTT
TRBV7-2,TRBJ2-7,NA,NA,CASSLVGTYEQYF,TGTGCCAGCAGCTTAGTCGGGACTTACGAGCAGTACTTC
TRBV10-3,TRBJ1-4,TRBD1,once,CAISDSTGMVTNEKLFF,TGTGCCATCAGTGACTCGACAGGGATGGTAACTAATGAAAAACTGTTTTTT
TRBV7-9,TRBJ2-7,NA,NA,CASSQTGVTYEQYF,TGTGCCAGCAGCCAAACCGGGGTTACCTACGAGCAGTACTTC
TRBV5-8,TRBJ2-5,TRBD1,NA,CASSVAGTGSETQYF,TGTGCCAGCAGCGTCGCCGGGACAGGGAGCGAGACCCAGTACTTC
TRBV5-1,TRBJ1-2,TRBD1,NA,CASSSDRGQNYGYTF,TGCGCCAGCAGCTCCGACAGGGGGCAAAACTATGGCTACACCTTC
TRBV4-2,TRBJ1-4,NA,NA,CASSQTGTSNEKLFF,TGTGCCAGCAGCCAAACCGGGACATCTAATGAAAAACTGTTTTTT
TRBV15,TRBJ1-1,NA,NA,CATSRGRGSTEAFF,TGTGCCACCAGCAGAGGCCGGGGAAGCACTGAAGCTTTCTTT
TRBV6-4,TRBJ2-1,TRBD1,once,CASRGDRKQFF,TGTGCCAGCAGGGGGGACAGAAAGCAGTTCTTC
TRBV14,TRBJ1-1,NA,NA,CASSQVGGEFTEAFF,TGTGCCAGCAGCCAAGTTGGGGGGGAGTTCACTGAAGCTTTCTTT